This TCR beta chain was sequenced in a study of blood T cell repertoires in COVID-19. The repertoire was sequenced with immunoSEQ multiplex PCR; TCRdb's copy has only in-frame clones and lacks some. The sample contains fewer than 350,000 clones, 80% to 90% of which appear only once. The CDR3 runs 14 residues. The V segment lost 0 bases and the J segment 5 bases; nucleotides outside the gene matches: 5. The germline V gene encodes CDR1 SGHRS and CDR2 YFSETQ. The J gene is TRBJ2-7, the V gene TRBV5-1, with 7 bases lining up with TRBD1. This clonotype was obtained from a man younger than 40 who had recovered from COVID-19. Sequencing was done on a sample of PBMCs or T cells enriched from blood (not recorded which). The CDR3, as DNA: TGCGCCAGCAGCTTGGGACAGGGAATGCACGAGCAGTACTTC. Encoded protein: CASSLGQGMHEQYF.